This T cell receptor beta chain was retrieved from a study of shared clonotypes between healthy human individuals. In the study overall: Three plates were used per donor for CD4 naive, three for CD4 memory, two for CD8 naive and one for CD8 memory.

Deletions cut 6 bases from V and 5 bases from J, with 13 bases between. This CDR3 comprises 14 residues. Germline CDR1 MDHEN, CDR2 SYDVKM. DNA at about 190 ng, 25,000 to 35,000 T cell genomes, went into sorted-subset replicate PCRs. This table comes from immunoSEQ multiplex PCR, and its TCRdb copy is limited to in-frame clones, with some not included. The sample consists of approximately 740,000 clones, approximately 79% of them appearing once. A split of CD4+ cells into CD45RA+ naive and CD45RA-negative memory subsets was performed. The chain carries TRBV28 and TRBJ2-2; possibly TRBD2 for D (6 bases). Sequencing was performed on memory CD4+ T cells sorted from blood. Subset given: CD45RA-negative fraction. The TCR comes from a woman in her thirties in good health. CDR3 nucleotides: TGTGCCAGCAGAGCCACCCTAGCGACCGGGGAGCTGTTTTTT. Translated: CASRATLATGELFF.